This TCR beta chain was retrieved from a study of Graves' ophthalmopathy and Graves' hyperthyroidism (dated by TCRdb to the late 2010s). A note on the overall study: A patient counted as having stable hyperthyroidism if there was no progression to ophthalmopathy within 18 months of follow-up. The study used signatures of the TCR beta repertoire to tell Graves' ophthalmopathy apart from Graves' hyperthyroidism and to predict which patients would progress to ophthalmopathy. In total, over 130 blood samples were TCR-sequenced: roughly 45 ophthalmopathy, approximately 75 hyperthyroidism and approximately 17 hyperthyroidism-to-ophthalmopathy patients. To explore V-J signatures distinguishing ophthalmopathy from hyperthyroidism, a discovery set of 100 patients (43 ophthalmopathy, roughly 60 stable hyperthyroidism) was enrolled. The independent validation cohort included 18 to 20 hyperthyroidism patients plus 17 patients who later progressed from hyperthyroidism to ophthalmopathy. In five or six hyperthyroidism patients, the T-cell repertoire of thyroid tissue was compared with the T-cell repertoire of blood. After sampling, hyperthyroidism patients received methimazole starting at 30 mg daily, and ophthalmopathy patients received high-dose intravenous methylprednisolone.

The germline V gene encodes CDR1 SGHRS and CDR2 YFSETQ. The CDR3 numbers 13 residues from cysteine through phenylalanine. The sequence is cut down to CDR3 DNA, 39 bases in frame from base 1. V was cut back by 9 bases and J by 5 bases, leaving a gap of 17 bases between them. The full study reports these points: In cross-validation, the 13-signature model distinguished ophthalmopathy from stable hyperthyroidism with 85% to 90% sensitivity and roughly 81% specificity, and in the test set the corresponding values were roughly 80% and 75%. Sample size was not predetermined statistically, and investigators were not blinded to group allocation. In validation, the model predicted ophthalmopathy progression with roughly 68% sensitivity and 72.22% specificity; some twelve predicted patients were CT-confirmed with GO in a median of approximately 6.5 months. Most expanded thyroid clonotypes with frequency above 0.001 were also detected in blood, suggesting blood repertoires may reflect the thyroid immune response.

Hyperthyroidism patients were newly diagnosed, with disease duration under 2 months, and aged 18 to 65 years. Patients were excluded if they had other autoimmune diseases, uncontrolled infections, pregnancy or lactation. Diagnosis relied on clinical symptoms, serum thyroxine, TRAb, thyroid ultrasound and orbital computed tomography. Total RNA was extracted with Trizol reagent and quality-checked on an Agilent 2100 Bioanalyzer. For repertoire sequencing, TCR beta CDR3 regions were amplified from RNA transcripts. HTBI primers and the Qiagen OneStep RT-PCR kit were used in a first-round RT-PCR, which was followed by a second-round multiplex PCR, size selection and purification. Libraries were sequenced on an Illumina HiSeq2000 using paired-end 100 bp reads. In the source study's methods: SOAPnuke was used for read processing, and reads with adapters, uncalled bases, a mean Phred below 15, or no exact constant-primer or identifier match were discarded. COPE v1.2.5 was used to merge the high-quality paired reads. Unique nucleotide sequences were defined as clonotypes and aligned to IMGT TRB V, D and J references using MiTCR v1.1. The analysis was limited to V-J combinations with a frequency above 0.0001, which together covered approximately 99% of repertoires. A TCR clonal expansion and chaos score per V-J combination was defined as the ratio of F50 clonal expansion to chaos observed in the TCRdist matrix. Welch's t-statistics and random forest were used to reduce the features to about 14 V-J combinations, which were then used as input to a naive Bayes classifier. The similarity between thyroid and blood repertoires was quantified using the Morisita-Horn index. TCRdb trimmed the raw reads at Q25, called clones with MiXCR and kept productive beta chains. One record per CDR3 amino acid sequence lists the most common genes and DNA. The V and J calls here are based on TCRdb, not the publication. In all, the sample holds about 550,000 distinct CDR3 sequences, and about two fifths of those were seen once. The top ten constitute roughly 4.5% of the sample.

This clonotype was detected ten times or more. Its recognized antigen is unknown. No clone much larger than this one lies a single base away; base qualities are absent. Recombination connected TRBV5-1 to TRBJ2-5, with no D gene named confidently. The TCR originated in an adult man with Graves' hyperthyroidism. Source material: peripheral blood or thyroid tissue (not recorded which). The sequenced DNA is TGCGCCACCACGTTGAGGAGTGGTGAGACCCAGTACTTC. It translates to CATTLRSGETQYF.